This section outlines one T cell receptor beta chain sequence together with its context. The clone's antigen remains unknown. Per-base qualities were not stored, and no clone one base away is much larger. The data derive from a study of blood T cells in healthy people across ages (dated by TCRdb to about 2015). Notes on the research overall: In model experiments, template switching captured roughly one uniquely barcoded TCR beta cDNA molecule for every two T cells. To track age-related changes in TCR beta repertoire diversity, the study relied on deep sequencing normalized with unique cDNA molecular identifiers. Four age groups were formed from the donors: young (average 16 years), middle-aged (more than 35), aged (around 68) and long-lived (around 82). To avoid experimental bias, donors of different ages were distributed randomly across sequencing lanes. For two donors (one aged 18 to 30 and one aged 80 or older), the study analyzed two additional independent replicas of 1 million unique cDNA reads from the same blood draw.

The donors were roughly 40 Caucasian individuals from Russia, aged 6 to 90 years, who were systemically healthy. Ten milliliters of peripheral blood were drawn from each donor into EDTA-treated Vacutainer tubes. PBMCs were isolated by Ficoll-Paque density-gradient centrifugation, with at least 7 million obtained per sample. Trizol reagent was used to extract total RNA from the PBMCs, yielding at least 6 micrograms per sample. For every donor, an aliquot of PBMCs went through flow cytometry to measure the percentages of naive CD45RAhigh/CD27high T cells. Library generation was performed with 5' RACE. Sequencing took place on an Illumina HiSeq 2500. The second PCR ran for about 6 to 12 cycles and used a J-beta primer mix along with a sample-barcoded 5' primer. Each TCR beta cDNA molecule received a unique molecular identifier from a template-switch 5' adaptor carrying 12 random nucleotides. Each sample yielded at least 2.5 million CDR3-containing paired-end reads. All of the RNA was converted into first-strand cDNA using the Mint cDNA synthesis kit, with a TRBC-specific oligonucleotide serving as the primer. After uracil-DNA glycosylase treatment, a first 18-cycle PCR used universal primers M1SS and BC2_uni_R on all cDNA. The authors' pipeline ran thus. For normalization, 1 million high-quality reads, each with a distinct molecular identifier, were randomly selected from each sample. Reads sharing molecular identifiers were discarded rather than binned into consensus sequences. CDR3 identification, clonotype clustering and error correction used MiTCR with a Q25 quality threshold and the strictest error-elimination algorithm. A nonparametric unseen species model with Euler transformation was used to estimate lower-bound total TCR beta diversity. TCRdb's own reprocessing of the public reads used fastp at Q25 and MiXCR and kept productive beta chains. Rows with a matching CDR3 protein are joined into one entry that keeps the most common DNA and genes. These V and J calls rely on TCRdb rather than the paper's analysis. The sample data list 800,000 or so distinct CDR3 sequences, and less than 60% of these were observed just once. Of the sample, about a sixth is held by the ten largest clones.

On the study overall, not on this receptor specifically: Observed TCR beta diversity per million T cells fell roughly linearly with age, and a significant reduction was already apparent by age approximately 40. Compared with the aged group, the long-lived group had more naive CD4+ T cells, fewer expanded clones and increased TCR diversity, suggesting age selection. Estimates of total diversity based on one million sequenced T cells were regarded as lower bounds and as underestimates. Bulk unsorted PBMC profiling prevented conclusive comparison of naive and antigen-experienced compartments. Because the CMV infection status of the donors was unknown, age-related changes in expanded clonotypes may potentially have been confounded. Observed TCR beta diversity correlated strongly with the percentage of naive T cells measured by flow cytometry.

V is shortened by 5 bases, J by 5 bases, and the region joining them spans 10 bases. The CDR3 starts with the cysteine, ends with the phenylalanine, and has 14 residues. The entry retains the CDR3 DNA only, 42 bases that are in frame from base 1. Reading the germline V gene (reference sequence) gives CDR1 SEHNR and CDR2 FQNEAQ. The clonotype comes from an elderly man in good health. The sequence is built from TRBV7-9 and TRBJ1-6; no D gene is confidently identified. The sample consisted of blood. The DNA is TGTGCCAGCAGCCCCATGGCGGATAATTCACCCCTCCACTTT. This codes for CASSPMADNSPLHF.